The 21 T cell receptor beta chains listed next were all sequenced from one sample in a study of STAT5B mutations in CD4+ large granular lymphocyte leukemia. TCRdb's copy holds only in-frame clones and misses some; the assay was immunoSEQ multiplex PCR. The sample includes tens of thousands of clones, roughly 79% of them seen just once. The sequencing sample was made of CD4+ T cells from blood buffy coats. Source of these receptors: a human donor in good health.

This clone has only a few counts. The gene calls are TRBV30 and TRBJ1-1; no clear D gene. Trimming shortened V by 1 base and J by 2 bases, and 5 bases separated the two germline ends. CDR3 length equals 12 residues. Germline assignment: CDR1 GTSNPN and CDR2 SVGIG (reference sequence). In DNA, the CDR3 is TGTGCCTGGAGTGCCTATAACACTGAAGCTTTCTTT. Its protein product is CAWSAYNTEAFF.

The gene calls are TRBV2 and TRBJ2-2, with 16 bases that match TRBD2. The V segment lost 6 bases and the J segment 0 bases; nucleotides outside the gene matches: 10. Germline-derived CDR1 and CDR2 are SNHLY and FYNNEI. The CDR3 loop spans 20 amino acids. CDR3 sequence reads: CASRSPGTSGGAANTGELFF. The CDR3 coding sequence is TGTGCCAGCAGGAGCCCCGGGACTAGCGGGGGGGCGGCGAACACCGGGGAGCTGTTTTTT.

The chain combines TRBV14 with TRBJ1-2; TRBD1 might be the D (5 bases). The CDR3 has 13 amino acids. Between the trimmed V and J ends, which lost 1 base and 5 bases, there was a span of 8 bases. Germline V CDR1 and CDR2: SGHDN, FVKESK. The chain's CDR3 is CASSQVGGYGYTF. The CDR3 DNA sequence: TGTGCCAGCAGCCAAGTGGGGGGATATGGCTACACCTTC.

The V call is TRBV2, the J call TRBJ2-5, with 8 nucleotides matching TRBD2. The J call may be faulty, since TRBJ2-7 better matches the DNA end. The CDR3 loop spans 15 amino acids. CDR1 is SNHLY, CDR2 FYNNEI, per germline. The CDR3 region has the DNA TGTGCCAGCAGGGGGGAACTAGCGGCCTCCTACGAGCAGTACTTC. Translating it yields CASRGELAASYEQYF.

A single count supports this clone. CDR3 sequence: CASSLVGRGSTYEQYF. CDR3 in DNA: TGTGCCAGCAGCCTAGTCGGTCGGGGATCCACCTACGAGCAGTACTTC. The V call is TRBV7-6, the J call TRBJ2-7; TRBD2 is a possible D gene (5 bases). V was shortened by 5 bases and J by 2 bases, with 19 bases between the two germline ends. This CDR3 is 16 amino acids long. Germline V gene sequence: CDR1 SGHVS, CDR2 FNYEAQ.

The chain employs TRBV9 and TRBJ2-1; 10 nucleotides agree with TRBD2. The trim removed 4 bases at V and 4 bases at J, leaving 5 bases unmatched. Germline V gene data show CDR1 as SGDLS and CDR2 as YYNGEE. CDR3 length: 15 amino acids. CDR3 amino acids: CASSLTSGRYNEQFF. The CDR3, as DNA: TGTGCCAGCAGCTTGACTAGCGGGCGTTACAATGAGCAGTTCTTC.

In its sample, this clone was seen once. This chain uses TRBV7-3 with TRBJ1-2; D is ambiguous. Trimming took 1 base from V and 8 from J, leaving 14 bases between them. Germline CDR1 and CDR2: SGHTA and FQGTGA. The CDR3 is made up of 14 amino acids. The CDR3 DNA reads TGTGCCAGCAGCTTAATGCCGCTGCATTTCGGCTACACCTTC. Its translation is CASSLMPLHFGYTF.

The chain recombines TRBV6-6 with TRBJ2-3; D may match TRBD1 or TRBD2 (5 bases each). CDR1 and CDR2 from the germline V gene are MNHNY and SVGAGI (reference sequence). The CDR3 covers 15 residues. V was shortened by 7 bases and J by 1 base, with 15 bases between the two germline ends. CDR3 amino acids: CASKGLAGRTDTQYF. The CDR3 DNA reads TGTGCCAGCAAGGGGCTAGCAGGTCGCACAGATACGCAGTATTTT.

The J gene is TRBJ2-4, the V gene TRBV19, with D perhaps being TRBD1 or TRBD2 (6 bases each). There are 12 residues in the CDR3. CDR1 and CDR2 from the germline V gene are LNHDA and SQIVND (reference sequence). The V end lost 6 bases, the J end lost 8 bases, and 11 bases lay between the germline ends. The CDR3 loop reads CASRQRGDIQYF. CDR3 nucleotide sequence: TGTGCCAGTAGGCAAAGGGGGGACATTCAGTACTTC.

The gene calls are TRBV6-1 and TRBJ1-5; 9 bases are a match to TRBD1. The CDR3 totals 14 residues. V lost 6 bases to trimming and J lost 1 base; unmatched junction nucleotides: 1. Germline CDR1 is MNHNS and CDR2 is SASEGT. DNA of the CDR3: TGTGCCAGCAGACAGGGGGCAAGCAATCAGCCCCAGCATTTT. Amino acids: CASRQGASNQPQHF.

This chain connects TRBV7-6 to TRBJ2-1, with D perhaps matching TRBD2 (6 bases). Trimming stripped 1 base from V and 7 bases from J, with 17 bases between. The germline V gene has CDR1 SGHVS and CDR2 FNYEAQ. CDR3 length equals 16 residues. The CDR3 bases are TGTGCCAGCAGCTTAGAGAGCGGCGGGGCGACTAATGAGCAGTTCTTC. It translates to CASSLESGGATNEQFF.

The rearrangement uses TRBV4-1 and TRBJ1-5; maybe TRBD1 (6 bases). V was cut by 3 bases and J by 0 bases, with 18 bases left in between. CDR1 and CDR2 from the germline V gene are MGHRA and YSYEKL. This CDR3 contains 18 residues. The CDR3, as DNA: TGCGCCAGCAGCCACGGGGGGGGAGGGGGTTATAGCAATCAGCCCCAGCATTTT. Residues: CASSHGGGGGYSNQPQHF.

In this sample, this clone turned up a few times. The chain uses TRBV30 and TRBJ1-5, with D possibly matching TRBD1 (5 bases). V was shortened by 3 bases and J by 0 bases, with 9 bases between the two germline ends. CDR3 size: 14 residues. Looked up from germline, CDR1 is GTSNPN and CDR2 is SVGIG (reference sequence). The DNA for the CDR3 is TGTGCCTGGAGCTCGACAGATAGCAATCAGCCCCAGCATTTT. This encodes CAWSSTDSNQPQHF.

The V gene is TRBV6-1, the J gene TRBJ2-2; D is perhaps TRBD1 (6 bases). The V gene lost 4 bases and the J gene lost 5 bases, with 11 bases spanning the gap. Germline CDR1 is MNHNS and CDR2 is SASEGT. The CDR3 runs 14 residues. In DNA, the CDR3 is TGTGCCAGCAGTGTCTCAGGACAGACCGGGGAGCTGTTTTTT. Amino acid sequence: CASSVSGQTGELFF.

The chain joins TRBV19 to TRBJ2-2; TRBD2 matches at 13 bases. This CDR3 has 15 residues. Looked up from germline, CDR1 is LNHDA and CDR2 is SQIVND (reference sequence). The junction had 5 bases not matched to a gene; V was cut back by 6 bases and J by 7 bases. The CDR3 region has the DNA TGTGCCAGTAGGACTAGCGGGGGGCCGTACGGGGAGCTGTTTTTT. Translation gives CASRTSGGPYGELFF.

The J gene is TRBJ1-5, the V gene TRBV6-5, with D tentatively TRBD1 (5 bases). V was clipped by 5 bases and J by 5 bases, with 7 bases between them. CDR3 length: 12 amino acids. In germline, CDR1 is MNHEY, CDR2 SVGAGI. CDR3 protein: CASSTGDQPQHF. The CDR3, as DNA: TGTGCCAGCAGTACGGGGGATCAGCCCCAGCATTTT.

This clone was found a few times. One junction end disagrees with the germline gene, perhaps due to a read error. The V gene is TRBV7-9, the J gene TRBJ2-4; D might be TRBD2 (6 bases). Germline CDR1 and CDR2: SEHNR and FQNEAQ (reference sequence). The CDR3 runs 11 residues. This CDR3 is CASSLGLRVRF. The CDR3 nucleotides are TGTGCCAGCAGCTTGGGACTTCGGGTACGCTTC. Full variable domain (rest looked up from reference TRBV7-9 and TRBJ2-4): DTGVSQNPRHKITKRGQNVTFRCDPISEHNRLYWYRQTLGQGPEFLTYFQNEAQLEKSRLLSDRFSAERPKGSFSTLEIQRTEQGDSAMYLCASSLGLRVRFGAGTRLSVL.

The rearrangement joins TRBV5-1 to TRBJ2-5; weak D call: TRBD2 (6 bases). V was trimmed by 3 bases and J by 5 bases, leaving 14 bases between them. CDR1 and CDR2 (germline): SGHRS, YFSETQ. This CDR3 is 14 amino acids long. The CDR3 loop reads CASSSRSSGETQYF. The CDR3 DNA reads as TGCGCCAGCAGCTCCCGTTCAAGCGGGGAGACCCAGTACTTC.

The V and J genes are TRBV5-1 and TRBJ2-2; the D is unclear. This CDR3 has 13 residues. The V end was cut by 3 bases, the J end by 4 bases, with 7 bases between. Germline V gene data show CDR1 as SGHRS and CDR2 as YFSETQ. CDR3 nucleotide sequence: TGCGCCAGCAGCTATACAACCACCGGGGAGCTGTTTTTT. It encodes CASSYTTTGELFF.

This clone was detected only a few times. V usage is TRBV4-3 and J usage is TRBJ2-3; 8 bases line up with TRBD2. The trim removed 0 bases at V and 1 base at J, leaving 6 bases unmatched. Germline CDR1 LGHNA, CDR2 YSLEER. CDR3 length equals 17 residues. Here the CDR3 reads CASSQDRGTRGTDTQYF. CDR3 coding DNA: TGCGCCAGCAGCCAAGATCGGGGGACTAGGGGCACAGATACGCAGTATTTT.

The J gene is TRBJ2-5, the V gene TRBV19; a weak D match, TRBD2 (6 bases). V dropped 6 bases and J dropped 3 bases, with 11 bases sitting between them. The CDR3 loop spans 13 amino acids. The germline V gene has CDR1 LNHDA and CDR2 SQIVND (reference sequence). CDR3 DNA sequence: TGTGCCAGTAGGAACGGGGGAGAAGAGACCCAGTACTTC. It is translated as CASRNGGEETQYF.